This T cell receptor (beta chain) is drawn from a study of graft-versus-host responses after intestinal transplantation. Study-level background: Each recipient received a multivisceral, liver-intestinal, or isolated intestinal graft. Induction with anti-thymocyte globulin, then tacrolimus and steroids for roughly 3 years, was given to all recipients. Findings and limits, study-wide: GvH clones turned up in recipient marrow; some had shown up first in ileum or blood.

About this clone: Its antigen is currently unknown.

J lost 0 bases, V lost 8 bases, and 6 bases had no gene match. The CDR3 runs to 15 residues. Germline CDR1 reads MNHEY; CDR2 reads SVGAGI. Repertoires were generated with immunoSEQ multiplex PCR, while TCRdb's copy carries only in-frame clones and drops some. This table holds about 88,000 clones, under 95% found once. This specimen was unstimulated CD4+ T cells sorted from spleen or lymph node cells, taken before transplant. V is TRBV6-5 and J is TRBJ2-1, with TRBD2 matching 8 bases. This receptor was identified in a human donor who was the organ donor for an intestinal transplant. The chain's CDR3 is CASGLGTSSYNEQFF. CDR3 nucleotide sequence: TGTGCCAGCGGATTGGGGACTAGCTCCTACAATGAGCAGTTCTTC.